This TCR beta chain derives from a study of post-analysis software for immune sequencing data. The TCR beta cDNA libraries carried unique molecular identifiers. From the PCR reads, TCRdb called clonotypes with MiXCR, one entry per CDR3 protein. The top ten hold about 8% of the sample, which has roughly 400,000 distinct CDR3 sequences, roughly 40% seen once. Study results and limitations: Patients showed TRBV5-6, TRBV5-1 and TRBV20-1 among 4 or 5 TRBV segments more frequent than in controls. Relative to controls, patients with multiple sclerosis showed significantly lower normalized Chao1 diversity.

In germline, CDR1 is SEHNR, CDR2 FQNEAQ (reference sequence). The V gene end was trimmed by 5 bases and the J gene end by 9 bases; junction bases not matched to a gene: 16. The CDR3 contains 16 residues. This clonotype turned up a few times. The antigen is undetermined. The material sequenced was blood. This receptor was obtained from a girl aged 2 to 9 with multiple sclerosis. The chain links TRBV7-9 to TRBJ2-1; 7 bases line up with TRBD1. The CDR3 protein is CASSGPGRQGEIEQFF. In DNA, the CDR3 is TGTGCCAGCAGCGGGCCGGGTCGACAGGGTGAAATTGAGCAGTTCTTC.